One sample yielded the 10 T cell receptor beta chains listed below, sequenced in a study of shared clonotypes between healthy human individuals. Profiled with immunoSEQ multiplex PCR; TCRdb holds only in-frame clones, not every one. The sample records under 850,000 clones, 85% to 95% being singletons. CD8 cells classed as naive were CD45RO-negative and positively selected for CCR7, excluding terminally differentiated effector memory CD45RA+ cells. Sequenced: naive CD8+ T cells sorted from blood. The receptor set was obtained from a man younger than 45 in good health.

With regard to this clone: At the DNA level, this CDR3 is encoded by other sequences in the same sample as well. This chain connects TRBV27 to TRBJ2-2; no reliable D call. Trimming took off 3 bases at V and 5 bases at J, with 4 bases between the two ends. CDR3 size: 12 residues. Germline CDR1 reads MNHEY; CDR2 reads SMNVEV (reference sequence). The CDR3 region is CASSFSTGELFF. For the CDR3, the DNA is TGTGCCAGCAGTTTTTCTACCGGGGAGCTGTTTTTT.

The V gene is TRBV30, the J gene TRBJ2-7; D is possibly TRBD1 or TRBD2 (6 bases each). This CDR3 spans 13 amino acids. Germline V gene sequence: CDR1 GTSNPN, CDR2 SVGIG (reference sequence). Trimming took off 4 bases at V and 4 bases at J, with 14 bases between the two ends. The CDR3 loop reads CAWTPGAGYEQYF. In DNA form, the CDR3 reads TGTGCCTGGACCCCGGGGGCTGGGTACGAGCAGTACTTC.

The V call is TRBV28, the J call TRBJ2-3, with TRBD1 matching over 9 bases. Germline-derived CDR1 and CDR2 are MDHEN and SYDVKM. This CDR3 contains 15 residues. With 6 bases clipped from V and 6 bases from J, the junction kept 10 bases outside the gene matches. CDR3 sequence reads: CASSRDRVIEDTQYF. Written as DNA, the CDR3 is TGTGCCAGCAGCCGGGACAGGGTGATTGAGGATACGCAGTATTTT. Together with reference TRBV28 and TRBJ2-3, the CDR3 gives the full variable domain: DVKVTQSSRYLVKRTGEKVFLECVQDMDHENMFWYRQDPGLGLRLIYFSYDVKMKEKGDIPEGYSVSREKKERFSLILESASTNQTSMYLCASSRDRVIEDTQYFGPGTRLTVL.

V usage is TRBV7-9 and J usage is TRBJ1-1, with 7 bases matching TRBD1. V trimming: 3 bases; J trimming: 5 bases; junction bases outside the gene matches: 12. Looked up from germline, CDR1 is SEHNR and CDR2 is FQNEAQ (reference sequence). The CDR3 is made up of 16 amino acids. The CDR3 region is CASSFLLGGSRTEAFF. CDR3 nucleotide sequence: TGTGCCAGCAGCTTTCTCCTAGGGGGCAGTAGAACTGAAGCTTTCTTT.

This chain joins TRBV2 and TRBJ1-5; perhaps TRBD1 as D (5 bases). Deletions cut 6 bases from V and 0 bases from J, with 9 bases between. The V gene's germline CDR1 is SNHLY and CDR2 FYNNEI. CDR3 length equals 14 residues. CDR3 DNA: TGTGCCAGCAGCCCGACAGTTAGCAATCAGCCCCAGCATTTT. It translates to CASSPTVSNQPQHF.

The gene calls are TRBV5-6 and TRBJ1-2; TRBD1 matches at 10 bases. The length of the CDR3 is 15 residues. Germline CDR1 and CDR2: SGHDT and YYEEEE. V gave up 4 bases and J gave up 1 base; unmatched junction bases: 4. CDR3 DNA sequence: TGTGCCAGCAGCCGGCGGGACAGGGGTAACTATGGCTACACCTTC. Its translation: CASSRRDRGNYGYTF.

The chain couples TRBV7-9 to TRBJ2-7; possibly TRBD2 for D (7 bases). The CDR3 consists of 18 residues. The germline V gene has CDR1 SEHNR and CDR2 FQNEAQ (reference sequence). Trimming removed 1 base at V and 4 bases at J, with 23 bases between. CDR3 amino acids: CASSLGAAGHGVRYEQYF. CDR3 nucleotides: TGTGCCAGCAGCTTAGGGGCAGCGGGACACGGCGTTAGGTACGAGCAGTACTTC.

The chain couples TRBV7-9 to TRBJ2-7; 12 bases align to TRBD1. V lost 5 bases to trimming and J lost 4 bases; unmatched junction nucleotides: 15. Germline CDR1 is SEHNR and CDR2 is FQNEAQ (reference sequence). The CDR3 spans 18 residues. The CDR3 DNA is TGTGCCAGCAGCCCCGACGGGACAGGGGGCCTTAACCCTTACGAGCAGTACTTC. It is translated as CASSPDGTGGLNPYEQYF. Using reference TRBV7-9 and TRBJ2-7 for the parts outside the CDR3, the full variable domain is DTGVSQNPRHKITKRGQNVTFRCDPISEHNRLYWYRQTLGQGPEFLTYFQNEAQLEKSRLLSDRFSAERPKGSFSTLEIQRTEQGDSAMYLCASSPDGTGGLNPYEQYFGPGTRLTVT.

The chain employs TRBV29-1 and TRBJ2-1; no reliable D call. The CDR3 length is 10 residues. Between the trimmed V and J ends, which lost 2 bases and 8 bases, there was a span of 4 bases. Germline CDR1 and CDR2: SQVTM and ANQGSEA. Here the CDR3 DNA reads TGCAGCGTTGAACAAGATGAGCAGTTCTTC. Its protein is CSVEQDEQFF.

This chain links TRBV19 with TRBJ2-7; 10 bases agree with TRBD2. Germline loops: CDR1 LNHDA, CDR2 SQIVND (reference sequence). V gave up 4 bases and J gave up 2 bases; unmatched junction bases: 5. The CDR3 runs to 15 residues. For the CDR3, the DNA is TGTGCCAGTAGTAACGGACTAGCGGTGACCTACGAGCAGTACTTC. Protein: CASSNGLAVTYEQYF.